This T cell receptor (beta chain) was found in a study of blood T cell repertoires in COVID-19. Study information: The United States, Italy and Spain provided the acute and convalescent COVID-19 samples. The analysed material was cDNA or gDNA that came from T cells, B-cell-depleted T cells, or PBMCs.

TCRdb's table, derived via immunoSEQ multiplex PCR, lists solely in-frame clones and lacks some. The sample includes approximately 200,000 clones, more than 75% seen only once; the top ten take 7.2%. Participant age was roughly 18 to 90 years, and participants resided in roughly 24 US areas. In assigning cohorts, the study relied on participant-reported clinical history. V lost 2 bases to trimming and J lost 4 bases; unmatched junction nucleotides: 4. The CDR3 covers 15 residues. The germline CDR1 and CDR2 sequences are MDHEN and SYDVKM. A word on this clone: Other DNA sequences in this sample translate to the same CDR3.

The TCR originated in a man in his thirties or forties in a cohort exposed to, infected with or recovered from COVID-19 (not recorded which). The sequenced material came from PBMCs or T cells enriched from blood (not recorded which). The gene calls are TRBV28 and TRBJ1-5; 8 bases are a match to TRBD1. The CDR3 bases are TGTGCCAGCAGTTTACAGGGGGCGAGGAATCAGCCCCAGCATTTT. Translated, it gives CASSLQGARNQPQHF.